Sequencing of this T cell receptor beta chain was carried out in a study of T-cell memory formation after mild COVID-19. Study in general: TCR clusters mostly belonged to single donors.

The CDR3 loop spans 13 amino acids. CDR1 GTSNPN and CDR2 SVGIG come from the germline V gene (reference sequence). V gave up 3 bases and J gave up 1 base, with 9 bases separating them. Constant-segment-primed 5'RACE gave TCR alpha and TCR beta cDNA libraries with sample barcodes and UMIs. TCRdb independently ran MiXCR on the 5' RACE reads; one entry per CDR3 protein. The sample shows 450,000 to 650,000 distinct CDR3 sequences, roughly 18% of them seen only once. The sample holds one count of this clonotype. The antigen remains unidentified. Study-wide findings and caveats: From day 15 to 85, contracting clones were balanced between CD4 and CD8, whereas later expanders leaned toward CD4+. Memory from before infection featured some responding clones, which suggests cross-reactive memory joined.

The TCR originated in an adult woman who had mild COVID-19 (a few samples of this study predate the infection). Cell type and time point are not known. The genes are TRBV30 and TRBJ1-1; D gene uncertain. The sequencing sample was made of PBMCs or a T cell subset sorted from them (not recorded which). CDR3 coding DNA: TGTGCCTGGAGGGCAGCGGGGAACACTGAAGCTTTCTTT. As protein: CAWRAAGNTEAFF.